This T cell receptor (beta chain) comes out of a study of vaccination effects on CD4 cells after COVID-19. Background on the study: At 16 days and at one week before vaccination, samples were given by two convalescent patients.

The V gene's germline CDR1 is LNHDA and CDR2 SQIVND (reference sequence). CDR3 length equals 13 residues. V was cut by 5 bases and J by 4 bases, with 11 bases left in between. In regard to this clone: The antigen remains undetermined.

The repertoire was sequenced with immunoSEQ multiplex PCR; TCRdb's copy has only in-frame clones and lacks some. The sample lists 30,000 to 35,000 clones, under 85% occurring once. Before sequencing took place, the ViraFEST assay used viral peptide pools to expand antigen-specific CD4+ T cells. When around 9 days of culture had elapsed, CD4+ T cells were isolated. Documented for the person is a PCR-confirmed SARS-CoV-2 infection occurring between March and December 2020. Half of the medium was exchanged for IL-2 medium on both days 3 and 7. This TCR was recovered from a human donor who had a prior SARS-CoV-2 infection. Sequences were derived from CD4+ T cells from PBMCs cultured with a peptide pool, sampled before COVID-19 vaccination. The genes are TRBV19 and TRBJ1-2, with D unresolved. CDR3 bases: TGTGCCAGTAGTCTGTTCGCTGTCTATGGCTACACCTTC. This translates into CASSLFAVYGYTF.